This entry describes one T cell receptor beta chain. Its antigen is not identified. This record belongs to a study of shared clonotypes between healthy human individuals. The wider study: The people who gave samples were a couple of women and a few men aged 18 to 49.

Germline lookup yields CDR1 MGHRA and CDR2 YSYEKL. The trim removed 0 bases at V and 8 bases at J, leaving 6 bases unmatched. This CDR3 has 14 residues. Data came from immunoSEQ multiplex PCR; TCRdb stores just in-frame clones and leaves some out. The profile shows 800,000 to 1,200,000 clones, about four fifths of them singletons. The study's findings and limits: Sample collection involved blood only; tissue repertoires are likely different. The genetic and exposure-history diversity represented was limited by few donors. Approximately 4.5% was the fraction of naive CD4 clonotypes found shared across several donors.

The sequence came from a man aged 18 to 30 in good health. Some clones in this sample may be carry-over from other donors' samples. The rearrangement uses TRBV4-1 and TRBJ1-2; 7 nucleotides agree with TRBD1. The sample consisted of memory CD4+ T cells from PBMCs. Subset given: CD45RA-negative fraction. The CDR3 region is CASSQEDRVGGYTF. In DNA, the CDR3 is TGCGCCAGCAGCCAAGAAGACAGGGTAGGGGGCTACACCTTC.